This T cell receptor (beta chain) originates from a study of cytomegalovirus exposure and HLA in healthy donors (dated 2017 in TCRdb). The study in broad terms: An earlier analysis of about 560 of the donors reported roughly 300 Gb of sequence data and 95 million to 130 million unique TCR beta sequences obtained from some 170 million T cells. Approximately 310 gigabases of sequencing data and about 92 million unique TCR sequences made up an early release that covered 500 to 700 HLA-typed donors. Of the 300 to 450 genotyped donors, approximately 82% fell in the genetic ancestry cluster associated with self-reported Caucasian donors. The study was designed to test whether signatures of past pathogen exposure could be identified by cataloging public T cell receptors. Using immunosequencing, the study profiled T cell repertoires from fewer than 850 subjects and related those repertoires to cytomegalovirus serostatus. In addition to the first cohort of roughly 700 subjects, a separate validation cohort of 130 or so different subjects was used. To predict cytomegalovirus infection status, the study combined high-throughput TCR immunosequencing, statistical association of individual TCRs with disease status, and machine learning. In a later analysis, previously published TCR beta repertoires from several hundred donors were re-analyzed and high-resolution HLA genotyping was added so that TCR occurrence patterns could be studied. The later analysis used no new phenotypic data to find candidate immune exposures, relying instead on TCR beta sequences and their occurrence across donors. In an earlier analysis of more than 550 of the donors, high-throughput TCR beta sequencing was used to judge whether each TCR beta V gene segment behaved as functional or pseudogenic. Donor age, sex, ethnicity and CMV serostatus were compiled together with the repertoire data. In a later genetic analysis, genome-wide SNP genotypes for about three fifths of the roughly 670 donors were used, and that subset was treated as a discovery cohort. All discovery cohort repertoires had been generated on a single sequencing platform. HLA typing included class I and class II loci at four-digit resolution. Typing coverage differed by locus: A, B, C, DRB1 and DQB1 were typed in roughly 620-640 donors, DQA1 in 522, DPA1 in nearly 610, and DPB1 in 450 to 480. Several DR-DQ haplotypes were handled as single units for association and clustering, since linkage in the cohort was strong. On average, around 200,000 unique TCR beta nucleotide sequences were sequenced per donor among 398 genotyped donors of the cohort, with roughly 18% of those sequences being non-productive. General conclusions and limits of the study: Presence/absence analyses assumed roughly uniform sequencing depth across donors, an assumption that may not hold. In a later analysis, around 15,000 TCR beta sequences were associated with specific HLA alleles at a false discovery rate of 0.05. In vitro tests confirmed that a few of the cytomegalovirus-associated TCR beta chains recognize cytomegalovirus antigens. The only immune exposure information available for the cohort was CMV serostatus. An earlier analysis of several hundred of the donors showed that most TCR beta V segments appeared in productive rearrangements either about 87% or about 30% of the time, which broadly matched IMGT annotations. A total of about 150 TCR beta chains were listed by the study as associated with cytomegalovirus. According to the authors, the approach could potentially be generalized to other disease states and immunological phenotypes. In both the original and validation cohorts, the classifier was reported to diagnose cytomegalovirus status with high specificity and sensitivity. According to a later analysis, most CMV-associated TCR beta chains appeared to be HLA-restricted, and the HLA associations seemed to be driven largely by CMV exposure. In this cohort, only TCR beta chains were sequenced, and detectable features were limited by the absence of alpha or paired-chain data. In a later genetic analysis, a missense DCLRE1C variant was associated with V-gene and J-gene trimming of TCR beta chains, and the association was replicated in an independent cohort. HLA typing was unavailable for some donors at each locus, so association tests used only the typed subset. Correlated functional status among segregating V segments might reflect linkage disequilibrium, but an unknown experimental factor could not be ruled out. A later analysis found that TCR association rates varied across HLA loci, with DRB1 alleles showing the most associated TCRs and HLA-C alleles the fewest. A further reported finding was that TCR beta sequences accurately predicted the HLA-A and HLA-B alleles for most subjects in the first cohort. A later analysis found that HLA-associated TCR beta chains were more clonally expanded and had lower generation probabilities than equally common non-associated chains. A cluster of highly shared sequence variants was judged likely to be a technical artifact of the sequencing pipeline. About 17 rarely observed V segments, including chromosome 9 orphons, were excluded from the earlier analysis of almost 600 of the donors because counts were too low. In a later analysis, several top co-occurrence clusters were reported to appear linked to parvovirus B19, influenza, CMV and Epstein-Barr virus. Because the 87-base-pair reads could not distinguish some IMGT-functional V segments, including TRBV6-2 and TRBV6-3, those segments were excluded. Compared with the roughly 710-donor mean, donors in an Asian-associated ancestry cluster had fewer N-insertions in productive TCRs, according to a later genetic analysis. Assigning TCR associations to individual alleles was difficult when HLA alleles, especially DR and DQ, strongly co-occurred. Most TCR sequences were observed very rarely across donors, whereas some public TCRs were present in many individuals.

Of note for this clone: This clone's antigen is unknown. Base qualities are not recorded, but no much larger clone differs from it by a single base.

The cohort was made up of hundreds of healthy bone marrow donors. Cohort members were all nominally healthy when sampled, although unrecorded immune exposures were likely present. The donor was CMV seronegative and was included in the group of over 300 seronegative cohort members. A peripheral blood sample was provided by each donor, and peripheral blood mononuclear cells were used for TCR beta sequencing. Genomic DNA extraction from the blood cell samples was performed with the Qiagen DNeasy Blood Extraction Kit. Library creation used the immunoSEQ multiplex PCR assay. The multiplex PCR relied on a mix of 60 forward primers for TCR Vbeta segments and 13 reverse primers for TCR Jbeta segments. A multiplex PCR assay on genomic DNA amplified the CDR3 region of rearranged TCR beta genes. Amplified TCR beta libraries were sequenced as 87-base-pair reads on the Illumina HiSeq System. In the original analysis: A later analysis tallied tens of millions of unique TCR beta chains across the 666 repertoires, and 10 million to 11 million of those chains were shared by two or more donors. To remove PCR and sequencing errors, raw reads were error-corrected and collapsed into unique sequences using a nearest-neighbor algorithm that merged closely related sequences. To assign V, D and J gene segments, CDR3 sequences were aligned to IMGT reference sequences. For a sequence to be retained, a match of at least six nucleotides to both a V gene segment and a J gene segment was required. Rearrangements were called productive when the CDR3 lacked stop codons and stayed in frame with V and J; all others were non-productive. Following IMGT convention, CDR3 was defined as the stretch from the second conserved V-encoded cysteine to the conserved J-encoded phenylalanine. Sequences without an unambiguous match to a single V gene segment were excluded from the earlier analysis of almost 600 of the donors. In an earlier analysis of around 590 of the donors, a V segment was called functional when productive rearrangements were above 56.7%, and segregating when the standard deviation between donors exceeded 5%. A statistical classification framework was developed to diagnose cytomegalovirus status using the catalog of TCR beta chain sequences. In a later analysis, TCR nucleotide sequences were compared against IMGT/GENE-DB human TR gene sequences so that V and J genes could be assigned. A later analysis assigned CDR3 sequences and most-parsimonious VDJ recombination scenarios with the TCRdist pipeline. In a later analysis, every TCR beta chain was defined by the combination of its CDR3 amino acid sequence and its V-gene family, and reads without a unique V-gene family were dropped. A later analysis removed several hundred highly shared, low-generation-probability nucleotide sequences to deal with suspected cross-contamination and a sequencing artifact. A later analysis calculated a clonal expansion index for each public chain from normalized within-repertoire ranks of inferred template counts. In a later analysis, generation probabilities were computed with a VDJ recombination model fitted to out-of-frame rearrangements, and the resulting probabilities were checked against IGoR. A later analysis scored TCR-TCR, TCR-HLA and TCR-CMV co-occurrence with hypergeometric tests, applying a repertoire-size bias correction to TCR pairs. False discovery rates were estimated in a later analysis by permuting HLA or CMV assignments 20 times. In a later analysis, co-occurring TCRs were grouped using DBSCAN, and TCRdist sequence similarity was added for clustering within HLA-allele-positive subsets. Repertoires with fewer than 30,000 or more than 120,000 public chains, plus five repertoires with anomalous nucleotide sharing, were excluded from co-occurrence clustering. Drawn from immuneACCESS, this table holds only the in-frame rearrangements with V and J called that TCRdb kept. Clones are partly lost; checked studies trace under half to an unresolved V gene and leave the rest unexplained. D and trimming were read from the DNA, whereas the V and J calls and clone size are those reported in that table. The sample data list 200,000 to 250,000 clones, and approximately 90% of these were observed just once. The ten largest clones represent roughly 1% of the sample.

According to the germline V gene, CDR1 reads SGHDT and CDR2 reads YYEEEE. The junction carries 13 bases between V and J, which are trimmed by 0 bases and 7 bases respectively. The CDR3 numbers 15 residues from cysteine through phenylalanine. CDR3 DNA only is kept here, 45 bases in frame from base 1. Rearrangement joined TRBV5-6 to TRBJ1-4, and TRBD1 may be the D gene, going by 5 matching bases. This TCR was recovered from a woman between 18 and 30 years old in good health and CMV-seronegative. The sample taken for sequencing was PBMCs. The CDR3 has the sequence CASSLVAGGSEKLFF. The DNA sequence follows: TGTGCCAGCAGCTTGGTAGCGGGGGGAAGTGAAAAACTGTTTTTT.